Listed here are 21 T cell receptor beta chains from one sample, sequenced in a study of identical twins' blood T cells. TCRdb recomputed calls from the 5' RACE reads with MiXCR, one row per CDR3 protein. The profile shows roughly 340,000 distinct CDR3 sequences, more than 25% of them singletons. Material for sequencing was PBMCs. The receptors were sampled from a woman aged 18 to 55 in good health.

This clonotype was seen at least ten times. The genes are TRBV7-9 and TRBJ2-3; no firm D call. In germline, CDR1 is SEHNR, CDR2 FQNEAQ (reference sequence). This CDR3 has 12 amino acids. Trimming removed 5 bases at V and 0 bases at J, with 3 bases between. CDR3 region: CASSRSTDTQYF. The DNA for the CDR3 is TGTGCCAGCAGCCGGAGCACAGATACGCAGTATTTT.

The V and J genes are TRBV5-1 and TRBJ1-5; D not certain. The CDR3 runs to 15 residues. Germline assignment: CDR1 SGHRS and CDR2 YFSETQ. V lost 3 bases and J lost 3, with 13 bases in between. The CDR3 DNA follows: TGCGCCAGCAGCTCTACGGGCCCCCCCAATCAGCCCCAGCATTTT. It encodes CASSSTGPPNQPQHF.

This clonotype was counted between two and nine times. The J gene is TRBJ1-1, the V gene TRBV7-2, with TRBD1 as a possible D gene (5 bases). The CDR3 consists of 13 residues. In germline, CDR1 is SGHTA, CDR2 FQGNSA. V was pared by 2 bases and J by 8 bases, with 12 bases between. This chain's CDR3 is CASSLSRDSEAFF. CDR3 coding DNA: TGTGCCAGCAGCTTATCTCGGGACTCGGAAGCTTTCTTT.

CDR3 DNA sequence: TGTGCCAGCACCCCGGCGGGACAGGGGGGAAAACTGTTTTTT. It codes for CASTPAGQGGKLFF. The chain links TRBV6-6 to TRBJ1-4; 11 bases agree with TRBD1. CDR3 length equals 14 residues. J gave up 10 bases and V 7 bases, and 8 bases lay outside the gene matches. Germline V gene sequence: CDR1 MNHNY, CDR2 SVGAGI (reference sequence).

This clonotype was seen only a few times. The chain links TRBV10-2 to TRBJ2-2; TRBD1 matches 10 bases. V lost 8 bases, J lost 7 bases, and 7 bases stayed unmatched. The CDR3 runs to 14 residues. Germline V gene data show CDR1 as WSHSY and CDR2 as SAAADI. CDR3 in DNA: TGCGCCAGCCGGGACAGGGGTGTATTCGGGGAGCTGTTTTTT. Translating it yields CASRDRGVFGELFF.

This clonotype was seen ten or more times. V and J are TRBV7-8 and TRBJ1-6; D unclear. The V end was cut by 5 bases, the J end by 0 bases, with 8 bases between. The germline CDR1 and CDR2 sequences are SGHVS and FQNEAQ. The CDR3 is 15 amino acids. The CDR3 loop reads CASSPVFSYNSPLHF. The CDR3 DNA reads TGTGCCAGCAGCCCAGTTTTCTCCTATAATTCACCCCTCCACTTT.

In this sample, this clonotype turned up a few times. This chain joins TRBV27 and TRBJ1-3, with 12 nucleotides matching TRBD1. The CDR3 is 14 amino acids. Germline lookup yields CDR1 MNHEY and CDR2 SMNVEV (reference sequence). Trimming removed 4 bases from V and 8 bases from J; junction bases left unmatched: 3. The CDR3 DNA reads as TGTGCCAGCAGTTGGGGACAGGGGGCAGACACCATATATTTT. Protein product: CASSWGQGADTIYF.

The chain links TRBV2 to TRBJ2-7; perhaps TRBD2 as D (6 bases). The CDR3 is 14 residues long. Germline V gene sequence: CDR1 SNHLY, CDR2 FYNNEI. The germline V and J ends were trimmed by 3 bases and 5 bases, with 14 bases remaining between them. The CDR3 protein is CASSDPGSLDEQYF. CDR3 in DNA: TGTGCCAGCAGTGATCCCGGGAGCCTGGACGAGCAGTACTTC. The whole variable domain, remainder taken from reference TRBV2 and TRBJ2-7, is EPEVTQTPSHQVTQMGQEVILRCVPISNHLYFYWYRQILGQKVEFLVSFYNNEISEKSEIFDDQFSVERPDGSNFTLKIRSTKLEDSAMYFCASSDPGSLDEQYFGPGTRLTVT.

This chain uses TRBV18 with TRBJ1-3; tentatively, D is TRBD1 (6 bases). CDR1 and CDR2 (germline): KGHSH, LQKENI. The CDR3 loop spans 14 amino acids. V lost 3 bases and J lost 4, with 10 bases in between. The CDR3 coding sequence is TGTGCCAGCTCACCGGGACATTTGGGAAACACCATATATTTT. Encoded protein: CASSPGHLGNTIYF.

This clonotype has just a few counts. The CDR3 DNA is TGCAGTGCAATAAAGGGGAGCTCCTACAATGAGCAGTTCTTC. Translation: CSAIKGSSYNEQFF. This sequence joins TRBV20-1 and TRBJ2-1; D may correspond to TRBD1 or TRBD2 (5 bases each). CDR3 length equals 14 residues. CDR1 is DFQATT, CDR2 SNEGSKA, per germline (reference sequence). V gave up 6 bases and J gave up 0 bases, with 12 bases separating them.

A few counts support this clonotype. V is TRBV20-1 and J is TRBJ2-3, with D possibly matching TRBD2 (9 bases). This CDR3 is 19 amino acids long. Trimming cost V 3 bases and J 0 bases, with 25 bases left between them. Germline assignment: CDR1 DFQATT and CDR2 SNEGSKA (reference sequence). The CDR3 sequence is CSASTRGQREVPSTDTQYF. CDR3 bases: TGCAGTGCTAGCACCAGGGGGCAGCGGGAGGTCCCTAGCACAGATACGCAGTATTTT.

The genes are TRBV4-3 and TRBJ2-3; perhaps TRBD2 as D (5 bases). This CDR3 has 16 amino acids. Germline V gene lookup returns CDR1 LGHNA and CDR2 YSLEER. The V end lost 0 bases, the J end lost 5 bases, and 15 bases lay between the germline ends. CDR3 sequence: CASSQEARTRRDTQYF. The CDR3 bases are TGCGCCAGCAGCCAAGAGGCCCGGACTCGCCGAGATACGCAGTATTTT.

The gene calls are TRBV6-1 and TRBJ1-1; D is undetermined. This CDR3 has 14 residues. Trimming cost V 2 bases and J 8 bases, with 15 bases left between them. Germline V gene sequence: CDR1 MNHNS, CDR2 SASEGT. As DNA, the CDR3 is TGTGCCAGCAGTGAAACTCCCACCTCGGCGGAAGCTTTCTTT. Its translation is CASSETPTSAEAFF.

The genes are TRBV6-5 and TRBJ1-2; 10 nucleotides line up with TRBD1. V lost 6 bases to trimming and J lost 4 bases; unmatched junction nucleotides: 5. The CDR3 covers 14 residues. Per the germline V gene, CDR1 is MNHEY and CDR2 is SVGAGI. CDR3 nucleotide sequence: TGTGCCAGCAGAGCGACAGGGGGCGGCTATGGCTACACCTTC. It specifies CASRATGGGYGYTF.

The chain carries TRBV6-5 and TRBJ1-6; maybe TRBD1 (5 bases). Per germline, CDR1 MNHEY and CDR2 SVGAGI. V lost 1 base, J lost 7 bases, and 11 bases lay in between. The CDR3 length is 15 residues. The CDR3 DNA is TGTGCCAGCAGTTACTTGGGGGTCAGGAATTCACCCCTCCACTTT. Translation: CASSYLGVRNSPLHF.

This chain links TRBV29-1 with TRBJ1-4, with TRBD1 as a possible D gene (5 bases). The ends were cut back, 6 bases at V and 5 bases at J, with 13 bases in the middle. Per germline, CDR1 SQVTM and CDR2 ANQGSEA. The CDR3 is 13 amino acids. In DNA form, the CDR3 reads TGCAGCGTGTCTACAGGCCTGAATGAAAAACTGTTTTTT. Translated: CSVSTGLNEKLFF.

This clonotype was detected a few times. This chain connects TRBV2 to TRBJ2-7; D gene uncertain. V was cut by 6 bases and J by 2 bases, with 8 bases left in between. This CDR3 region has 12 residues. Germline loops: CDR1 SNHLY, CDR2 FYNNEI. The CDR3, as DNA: TGTGCCAGCAGGATTTTTACCTACGAGCAGTACTTC. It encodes CASRIFTYEQYF.

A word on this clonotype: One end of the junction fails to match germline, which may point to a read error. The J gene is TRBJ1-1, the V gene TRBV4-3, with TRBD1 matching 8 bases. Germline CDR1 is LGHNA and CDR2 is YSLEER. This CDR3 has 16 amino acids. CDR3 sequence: CASSLEVRGQYTEALF. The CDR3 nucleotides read TGCGCCAGCAGCCTCGAGGTCAGGGGGCAGTATACTGAAGCTCTCTTT.

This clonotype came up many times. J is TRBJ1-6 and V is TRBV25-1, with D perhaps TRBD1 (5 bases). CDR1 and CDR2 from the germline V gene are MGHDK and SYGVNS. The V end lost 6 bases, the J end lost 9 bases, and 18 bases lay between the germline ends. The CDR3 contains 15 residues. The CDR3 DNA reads TGTGCCAGCAGCTCCCTTCCCGGGGGTCCTTCACCCCTCCACTTT. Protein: CASSSLPGGPSPLHF.

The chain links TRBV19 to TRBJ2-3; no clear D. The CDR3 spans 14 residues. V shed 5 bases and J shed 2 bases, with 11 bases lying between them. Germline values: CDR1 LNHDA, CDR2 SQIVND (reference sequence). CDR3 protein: CASSVLRPTDTQYF. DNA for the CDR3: TGTGCCAGTAGTGTGCTACGTCCCACAGATACGCAGTATTTT.

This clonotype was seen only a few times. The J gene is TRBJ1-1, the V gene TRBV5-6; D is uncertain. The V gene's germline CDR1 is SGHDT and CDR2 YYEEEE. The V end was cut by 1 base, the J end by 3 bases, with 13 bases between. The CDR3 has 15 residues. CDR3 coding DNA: TGTGCCAGCAGCTTGACGTGGTCAGGAGACACTGAAGCTTTCTTT. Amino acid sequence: CASSLTWSGDTEAFF.